Listed below are T cell receptor beta chains from one sample, sequenced in a study of blood T cell repertoires in COVID-19. Data came from immunoSEQ multiplex PCR; TCRdb stores just in-frame clones and leaves some out. Seen here are approximately 120,000 clones, more than 75% observed once, and the top ten hold less than 2%. The sample consisted of peripheral blood. These receptors were obtained from a human donor in a cohort sampled during active COVID-19. Each CDR3 is given without its conserved first and last residue. Size is omitted from some rows. Given values are once, few, many or a class for expanded clones.

clone_size	v_call	j_call	cdr3_aa
.	TRBV5-1	TRBJ2-7	ASSLGLAGGYEQY
once	TRBV5-5	TRBJ2-1	ASSKRLAGGPEEQF
.	TRBV19	TRBJ2-5	ASSTLGGAQETQY
.	TRBV11-2	TRBJ1-2	ASSLAGGNYGYT
.	TRBV25-1	TRBJ2-2	ASSEVGLAGGELF
.	TRBV6-6	TRBJ2-7	ASSYIGSEQY
once	TRBV21-1	TRBJ1-1	ASSPRGDSLNTEAF
.	TRBV7-9	TRBJ2-7	ASRPTGAYEQY
.	TRBV7-9	TRBJ2-1	ASSPPDSPSYNEQF
.	TRBV5-1	TRBJ1-1	ASSSRQGLSRTEAF
.	TRBV6-5	TRBJ2-4	ASSYLLAPGDIQY
.	TRBV13	TRBJ2-7	ASSPGGQGFYEQY
.	TRBV5-1	TRBJ2-5	ASSLAGQERETQY
.	TRBV7-2	TRBJ2-5	ASSYKTTGSLQETQY
.	TRBV4-1	TRBJ1-5	ASSQEGGGSNQPQH
.	TRBV14	TRBJ2-3	ASSLYSGRPNTDTQY
.	TRBV7-2	TRBJ2-1	ASSTRGTGDSEQF
.	TRBV6-5	TRBJ2-7	ASKGQLTHEQY
.	TRBV2	TRBJ1-2	ASSLRTGARYGYT
.	TRBV18	TRBJ2-3	ASSYPNRGRDTQY
few	TRBV7-9	TRBJ2-7	ASTKLAGGPYEQY
.	TRBV5-1	TRBJ1-2	ASSLDEGQGANYGYT
.	TRBV9	TRBJ2-3	ASSVGGGLGTDTQY
.	TRBV2	TRBJ1-1	ASSDDRSAGISTEAF
few	TRBV4-1	TRBJ2-7	ASSQDRVSYEQY
.	TRBV6-5	TRBJ1-1	ASTRLAEAF
.	TRBV5-6	TRBJ2-1	ASSQEGLAGSPYNEQF
.	TRBV19	TRBJ2-2	ASSRTQGWTTGELF
once	TRBV21-1	TRBJ2-3	ASSMGQAAGLAGGPGDTQY
.	TRBV7-9	TRBJ1-1	ASSRVDDRGSEAF
once	TRBV3-1/TRBV3-2	TRBJ2-3	ASSQEFSGGYTDTQY
.	TRBV5-6	TRBJ2-1	ASSGYRGPGSYNEQF
.	TRBV5-8	TRBJ2-6	ASSMKRRRSGANVLT
.	TRBV28	TRBJ2-7	ATESGRHEQY
.	TRBV5-6	TRBJ1-6	ASSRGQSGSPLH
.	TRBV5-1	TRBJ2-7	ASSLASGLGEQY
.	TRBV5-6	TRBJ2-5	ASSRGWLETQY
.	TRBV9	TRBJ2-5	ASSAGLAGGRGETQY
.	TRBV5-6	TRBJ1-5	ASRREGQSNQPQH
.	TRBV6-5	TRBJ2-7	ASSHPGQGGYEQY
.	TRBV27	TRBJ1-6	ASRTRRDSHSPLH
.	TRBV5-1	TRBJ2-5	ASSLGGLAGYQETQY
.	TRBV10-1	TRBJ2-3	ASSDGDTQY
once	TRBV7-2	TRBJ2-3	ASSLGVAVGGGDTQY
.	TRBV18	TRBJ1-5	ASSPEAIYSNQPQH
.	TRBV11-2	TRBJ2-3	ASSLTGGSTDTQY
.	TRBV30	TRBJ2-7	ACTTGSSYEQY
.	TRBV6-5	TRBJ2-3	ASNLLALSTDTQY
.	TRBV19	TRBJ2-5	ASSFRAGGPGETQY
.	TRBV6-6	TRBJ2-7	ASTIAGGFYEQY
.	TRBV2	TRBJ1-1	ASTRQGMNTEAF
.	TRBV18	TRBJ1-1	ASAKSQGQNTEAF